The clone carrying this T cell receptor (beta chain) appeared once. This record comes from a study of a mutant IDH1 vaccine in newly diagnosed glioma. Study-wide background: Receipt of radiotherapy, temozolomide, or both preceded the study, and most received both.

The CDR3 is 16 residues long. Trimming took off 5 bases at V and 3 bases at J, with 20 bases between the two ends. Germline V gene lookup returns CDR1 MGHRA and CDR2 YSYEKL. Specified time point: baseline, week 1 (first vaccination visit). The treatment was: pre-vaccination baseline after standard-of-care therapy. This table comes from immunoSEQ multiplex PCR, and its TCRdb copy is limited to in-frame clones, with some not included. The profile covers some 16,000 clones, with around 95% appearing a single time and roughly 4% taken by the ten largest. Sequenced here: peripheral blood mononuclear cells (PBMCs), sampled from a glioma patient treated with radiotherapy, temozolomide or both. This chain uses TRBV4-1 with TRBJ2-7, with D hard to call. This clonotype originated in a woman between 18 and 29 years old with glioma. Some clones in this sample may be carry-over from other donors' samples. The CDR3, as DNA: TGCGCCAGCAGCGACTCCCATGCTCCCGCCTTCTACGAGCAGTACTTC. Protein sequence: CASSDSHAPAFYEQYF.